The 14 T cell receptor beta chains below were found in one sample sequenced in a study of blood T cell repertoires in COVID-19. Here immunoSEQ multiplex PCR was the method, and the copy in TCRdb shows in-frame clones only, minus some. There are 150,000 to 200,000 clones in the sample; around nine tenths occur only once, and over 15% lies in the top ten. Sequencing used peripheral blood. The receptors shown here come from a man aged 60-69 years with active or convalescent COVID-19.

This clone came up once. The chain links TRBV28 to TRBJ1-6; D possibly corresponds to TRBD1 (6 bases). V was shortened by 6 bases and J by 4 bases, with 13 bases between the two germline ends. Germline V lookup: CDR1 MDHEN, CDR2 SYDVKM. The CDR3 sequence is 15 residues long. The CDR3 loop is CASSLQGRYNSPLHF. The DNA for the CDR3 is TGTGCCAGCAGCCTCCAGGGGAGATATAATTCACCCCTCCACTTT.

The rearrangement links TRBV5-1 to TRBJ1-2; D ambiguous. In germline, CDR1 is SGHRS, CDR2 YFSETQ. This CDR3 comprises 14 residues. The V end lost 5 bases, the J end lost 1 base, and 12 bases lay between the germline ends. DNA for the CDR3: TGCGCCAGCAGTAGGGAGTTCCTTAACTATGGCTACACCTTC. This gives the protein CASSREFLNYGYTF. Full variable domain (outside the CDR3, taken from reference TRBV5-1 and TRBJ1-2): KAGVTQTPRYLIKTRGQQVTLSCSPISGHRSVSWYQQTPGQGLQFLFEYFSETQRNKGNFPGRFSGRQFSNSRSEMNVSTLELGDSALYLCASSREFLNYGYTFGSGTRLTVV.

The chain's CDR3 is CASSTSSGRGNNEQFF. In DNA, the CDR3 is TGTGCCAGTAGCACCTCTAGCGGGAGGGGTAACAATGAGCAGTTCTTC. The J gene is TRBJ2-1, the V gene TRBV19; TRBD2 matches at 12 bases. With V trimmed by 6 bases and J by 5 bases, 8 bases remained unmatched. The germline V gene encodes CDR1 LNHDA and CDR2 SQIVND (reference sequence). The CDR3 has 16 residues.

This chain connects TRBV20-1 to TRBJ1-2; TRBD1 is a possible D gene (5 bases). V lost 4 bases and J lost 8, with 11 bases in between. Germline V gives CDR1 DFQATT, CDR2 SNEGSKA (reference sequence). The CDR3 extends over 11 amino acids. The DNA of the CDR3 is TGCAGTGCTAAGACAGATGGCGGCTACACCTTC. Protein product: CSAKTDGGYTF.

This clone was seen only once. The rearrangement uses TRBV6-2 or TRBV6-3 and TRBJ1-4; the D gene is possibly TRBD1 (5 bases). Trimming stripped 0 bases from V and 0 bases from J, with 11 bases between. The CDR3 runs 17 residues. Germline V gene sequence: CDR1 MNHEY, CDR2 SVGEGT. CDR3 in amino acids: CASSYSGRAATNEKLFF. DNA for the CDR3: TGTGCCAGCAGTTACTCGGGCAGGGCGGCAACTAATGAAAAACTGTTTTTT.

The chain carries TRBV14 and TRBJ1-1; D unclear. The V gene lost 0 bases and the J gene lost 7 bases, with 15 bases spanning the gap. CDR1 and CDR2 (germline): SGHDN, FVKESK. The length of the CDR3 is 15 residues. DNA for the CDR3: TGTGCCAGCAGCCAAGAGGGGAGAGACCCCGTTGAAGCTTTCTTT. This encodes CASSQEGRDPVEAFF.

The gene calls are TRBV27 and TRBJ2-1; possibly TRBD1 for D (6 bases). CDR3 length: 15 residues. V lost 6 bases to trimming and J lost 8 bases, with 20 bases between them. Germline V gene data show CDR1 as MNHEY and CDR2 as SMNVEV (reference sequence). The CDR3 sequence: CASSLRTVDVHEQFF. The CDR3 coding sequence is TGTGCCAGCAGCTTAAGGACAGTCGACGTCCATGAGCAGTTCTTC.

V and J are TRBV4-1 and TRBJ1-5; perhaps TRBD1 as D (6 bases). Germline lookup yields CDR1 MGHRA and CDR2 YSYEKL. V was shortened by 0 bases and J by 4 bases, with 13 bases between the two germline ends. CDR3 size: 16 residues. CDR3 coding DNA: TGCGCCAGCAGCCAAGATACAGGGACGGAAAATCAGCCCCAGCATTTT. It yields the protein CASSQDTGTENQPQHF.

The chain joins TRBV10-1 to TRBJ1-5, with D perhaps matching TRBD1 (6 bases). CDR3 length: 18 residues. From germline, CDR1 is WNHNN and CDR2 SYGVQD (reference sequence). Trimming left V 3 bases short and J 4 bases short, with 22 bases between. The CDR3 DNA follows: TGCGCCAGCAGTGACCCAGACAGGATAAGGCGGCTGAATCAGCCCCAGCATTTT. It translates to CASSDPDRIRRLNQPQHF.

The DNA for the CDR3 is TGTGCCAGCAGTTACCCTTTGACAGGGGGCATATACGAGCAGTACTTC. Its protein is CASSYPLTGGIYEQYF. The V and J genes are TRBV6-5 and TRBJ2-7, with 10 bases aligning to TRBD1. V gave up 2 bases and J gave up 4 bases; unmatched junction bases: 8. Germline lookup yields CDR1 MNHEY and CDR2 SVGAGI. The CDR3 has 16 amino acids.

The chain links TRBV18 to TRBJ1-6; D is perhaps TRBD1 (5 bases). Germline CDR1 is KGHSH and CDR2 is LQKENI. This CDR3 comprises 16 residues. V was cut by 6 bases and J by 8 bases, with 20 bases left in between. CDR3 nucleotide sequence: TGTGCCAGCTCTCTATACGCGAGCAGGGTTGATTCACCCCTCCACTTT. The encoded protein is CASSLYASRVDSPLHF. Variable domain in full (rest from reference TRBV18 and TRBJ1-6): NAGVMQNPRHLVRRRGQEARLRCSPMKGHSHVYWYRQLPEEGLKFMVYLQKENIIDESGMPKERFSAEFPKEGPSILRIQQVVRGDSAAYFCASSLYASRVDSPLHFGNGTRLTVT.

The rearrangement joins TRBV3-1 (or the pseudogene TRBV3-2) to TRBJ2-1, with 9 bases lining up with TRBD1. The CDR3 has 18 residues. Unmatched junction bases numbered 8, after V lost 0 bases and J lost 2 bases. The germline V gene has CDR1 LGHDT and CDR2 YNNKEL (reference sequence). CDR3 in DNA: TGTGCCAGCAGCCAAGATCTGCCGGGACAGGGCCCCTACAATGAGCAGTTCTTC. Its protein product is CASSQDLPGQGPYNEQFF.

The rearrangement links TRBV10-3 to TRBJ1-1, with TRBD1 matching over 8 bases. V lost 6 bases and J lost 2; bases outside the gene matches: 5. This CDR3 comprises 14 residues. CDR1 ENHRY and CDR2 SYGVKD come from the germline V gene. CDR3 DNA sequence: TGTGCCATCAGAGAAGGACAGGGAAACACTGAAGCTTTCTTT. It specifies CAIREGQGNTEAFF.

CDR3 bases: TGTGCTAGTGGTGGGACAGGGGCGATATCACCCCTCCACTTT. It yields the protein CASGGTGAISPLHF. The genes are TRBV12-5 and TRBJ1-6; 10 nucleotides agree with TRBD1. V shed 5 bases and J 10 bases; nucleotides not matched to a gene: 5. This CDR3 region has 14 residues. Germline loops: CDR1 LGHNT, CDR2 FRNRAP.